The 10 T cell receptor beta chains below come from one sample, sequenced in a study of T cell responses to AZD1222 COVID-19 vaccine. Data came from immunoSEQ multiplex PCR; TCRdb stores just in-frame clones and leaves some out. The top ten hold approximately 1.3% of the sample, which has about 78,000 clones, roughly nine tenths seen once. The specimen was peripheral blood, collected 28 days after the second AZD1222 dose. These receptors came from an adult who received the AZD1222 COVID-19 vaccine.

The genes are TRBV27 and TRBJ2-1, with TRBD2 matching over 9 bases. CDR3 length: 16 residues. Germline V gene sequence: CDR1 MNHEY, CDR2 SMNVEV (reference sequence). V gave up 2 bases and J gave up 5 bases; unmatched junction bases: 7. CDR3 residues: CASSLHGAGGDNEQFF. CDR3 DNA sequence: TGTGCCAGCAGTTTACACGGAGCGGGGGGCGACAATGAGCAGTTCTTC.

This chain links TRBV9 with TRBJ2-5; 8 bases map to TRBD1. Germline V gives CDR1 SGDLS, CDR2 YYNGEE. The CDR3 has 16 amino acids. Unmatched junction bases numbered 8, after V lost 3 bases and J lost 1 base. CDR3 sequence reads: CASSARTGFFQETQYF. CDR3 nucleotides: TGTGCCAGCAGCGCTCGGACAGGGTTTTTCCAAGAGACCCAGTACTTC. The variable domain in full, with the rest retrieved from reference TRBV9 and TRBJ2-5, is DSGVTQTPKHLITATGQRVTLRCSPRSGDLSVYWYQQSLDQGLQFLIQYYNGEERAKGNILERFSAQQFPDLHSELNLSSLELGDSALYFCASSARTGFFQETQYFGPGTRLLVL.

V gene TRBV11-2 combines with J gene TRBJ2-1; no firm D call. Germline V lookup: CDR1 SGHAT, CDR2 FQNNGV. The CDR3 loop spans 11 amino acids. Trimming took 3 bases from V and 10 from J, leaving 7 bases between them. The CDR3 DNA is TGTGCCAGCAGCTTTCTAGGGGAGCAGTTCTTC. It codes for CASSFLGEQFF.

V is TRBV6-5 and J is TRBJ2-5; 11 positions agree with TRBD2. With 2 bases clipped from V and 3 bases from J, the junction kept 5 bases outside the gene matches. The germline gives CDR1 MNHEY, CDR2 SVGAGI. The CDR3 consists of 16 residues. The CDR3 protein is CASSYLTSGAKETQYF. The DNA of the CDR3 is TGTGCCAGCAGTTACCTGACTAGCGGGGCTAAAGAGACCCAGTACTTC.

J is TRBJ2-1 and V is TRBV20-1; 9 nucleotides match TRBD2. The CDR3 has 16 amino acids. Germline V lookup: CDR1 DFQATT, CDR2 SNEGSKA (reference sequence). The V segment lost 3 bases and the J segment 0 bases; nucleotides outside the gene matches: 6. CDR3 protein: CSASGRGGSSYNEQFF. In DNA, the CDR3 is TGCAGTGCTAGTGGGCGGGGGGGTAGCTCCTACAATGAGCAGTTCTTC.

The chain employs TRBV25-1 and TRBJ1-6, with D uncertain. Trimming left V 4 bases short and J 6 bases short, with 10 bases between. From germline, CDR1 is MGHDK and CDR2 SYGVNS. There are 14 residues in the CDR3. The CDR3 spells CASSGSSSNSPLHF. For the CDR3, the DNA is TGTGCCAGCAGTGGGTCTTCGAGTAATTCACCCCTCCACTTT.

This rearrangement joins TRBV30 to TRBJ1-5; D is unresolved. The V and J ends lost 1 base and 2 bases respectively, with 12 bases between them. The CDR3 has 15 amino acids. Germline assignment: CDR1 GTSNPN and CDR2 SVGIG (reference sequence). The CDR3 DNA reads TGTGCCTGGAGTGGATTAGGCATCCGCAATCAGCCCCAGCATTTT. Translated, it gives CAWSGLGIRNQPQHF.

This clone was detected once. The chain uses TRBV7-2 and TRBJ2-7, with 9 bases that match TRBD1. The germline V gene encodes CDR1 SGHTA and CDR2 FQGNSA. V dropped 2 bases and J dropped 3; count of bases not matched to a gene: 14. This CDR3 region has 18 residues. CDR3 region: CASSLKEQGAGYFYEQYF. Written as DNA, the CDR3 is TGTGCCAGCAGCTTAAAAGAACAGGGGGCGGGCTATTTCTACGAGCAGTACTTC.

The rearrangement links TRBV7-3 to TRBJ2-1; D may be TRBD1 (6 bases). Germline CDR1 SGHTA, CDR2 FQGTGA. V lost 5 bases, J lost 1 base, and 9 bases lay in between. This CDR3 is 14 amino acids long. The chain's CDR3 is CASSATGSYNEQFF. The CDR3 DNA reads as TGTGCCAGCAGCGCGACAGGTTCCTACAATGAGCAGTTCTTC.

The chain uses TRBV27 and TRBJ2-1, with a tentative D call TRBD2 (6 bases). CDR1 and CDR2 (germline): MNHEY, SMNVEV (reference sequence). This CDR3 region has 13 residues. DNA of the CDR3: TGTGCGACGCGGGGCTCAAGGGGCAATGAGCAGTTCTTC. The encoded protein is CATRGSRGNEQFF.